Shown below are 21 T cell receptor beta chains from a single sample sequenced in a study of Ad26.COV2.S vaccination and SARS-CoV-2 variants. Sequenced by immunoSEQ multiplex PCR; TCRdb stores in-frame clones only, minus some. The repertoire has 350,000 to 450,000 clones, around 86% of them found once; the top ten carry about 3.4%. Sample treatment: some 20 received Ad26.COV2.S at low or high dose, single or two shots; 5 received placebo; per-sample allocation not given. Sampling took place 63 days after the first vaccine or placebo injection. This material consisted of peripheral blood, taken in a trial of Ad26.COV2.S vaccine versus placebo. Every receptor here comes from a person aged 18 to 65 who received the Ad26.COV2.S COVID-19 vaccine or a placebo.

The genes are TRBV24-1 and TRBJ1-5; the D gene is possibly TRBD1 (6 bases). Germline loops: CDR1 KGHDR, CDR2 SFDVKD. Trimming stripped 6 bases from V and 2 bases from J, with 13 bases between. The CDR3 is 15 residues long. The CDR3 coding sequence is TGTGCCACCAGTCCCTCAGGGGCCGGCAATCAGCCCCAGCATTTT. It translates to CATSPSGAGNQPQHF.

The rearrangement joins TRBV14 to TRBJ2-7; the match to TRBD1 covers 8 bases. Trimming at V came to 6 bases and at J to 2 bases, leaving 9 bases not matched to a gene. The CDR3 runs to 15 residues. Germline CDR1 is SGHDN and CDR2 is FVKESK. CDR3 amino acids: CASRYGDRPTYEQYF. The CDR3 coding sequence is TGTGCCAGCAGGTACGGGGACAGGCCGACCTACGAGCAGTACTTC.

V and J are TRBV5-6 and TRBJ1-1; D gene uncertain. The CDR3 has 14 amino acids. V shed 1 base and J shed 6 bases, with 13 bases lying between them. The germline CDR1 and CDR2 sequences are SGHDT and YYEEEE. CDR3 sequence (DNA): TGTGCCAGCAGCTTGAGACCCCCGCGCCCTGAAGCTTTCTTT. As protein: CASSLRPPRPEAFF.

The gene calls are TRBV30 and TRBJ2-7, with D possibly TRBD1 on 6 matching bases. The V and J ends lost 1 base and 9 bases respectively, with 19 bases between them. Germline V gene lookup returns CDR1 GTSNPN and CDR2 SVGIG (reference sequence). The CDR3 consists of 14 residues. The CDR3 protein is CAWSGRDTRPGQYF. CDR3 DNA sequence: TGTGCCTGGAGTGGCCGGGACACGAGACCCGGGCAGTACTTC.

J is TRBJ2-7 and V is TRBV3-1 (or the pseudogene TRBV3-2); 8 bases map to TRBD1. Germline V CDR1 and CDR2: LGHDT, YNNKEL (reference sequence). Trimming cost V 4 bases and J 4 bases; bases outside gene matches: 9. This CDR3 region has 15 residues. CDR3 amino acids: CASSPTPGQGYEQYF. CDR3 bases: TGTGCCAGCAGCCCAACCCCCGGACAGGGTTACGAGCAGTACTTC.

CDR3 loop: CATSRAGQGHYGYTF. The CDR3 DNA sequence: TGTGCCACCAGCAGAGCTGGACAGGGGCACTATGGCTACACCTTC. The chain recombines TRBV15 with TRBJ1-2; the match to TRBD1 covers 9 bases. V dropped 1 base and J dropped 3; count of bases not matched to a gene: 3. The germline V gene encodes CDR1 LNHNV and CDR2 YYDKDF (reference sequence). The CDR3 has 15 residues.

CDR3 amino acids: CASSPRTGGWETQYF. The CDR3 coding sequence is TGCGCCAGCAGCCCCCGGACAGGGGGCTGGGAGACCCAGTACTTC. The J gene is TRBJ2-5, the V gene TRBV5-1, with TRBD1 matching 11 bases. The CDR3 totals 15 residues. Germline V gene data show CDR1 as SGHRS and CDR2 as YFSETQ. V lost 4 bases and J lost 5; bases outside the gene matches: 7.

The chain is built from TRBV4-3 and TRBJ1-2; TRBD1 matches at 9 bases. The CDR3 sequence is 14 residues long. Germline V gene data show CDR1 as LGHNA and CDR2 as YSLEER. V lost 5 bases to trimming and J lost 8 bases; unmatched junction nucleotides: 9. CDR3 loop: CASSENRGRDGYTF. The CDR3 nucleotides read TGCGCCAGCAGCGAGAACAGGGGGCGAGACGGCTACACCTTC.

CDR3 bases: TGTGCCAGCAGTTACAGTAGCAATCAGCCCCAGCATTTT. Translated, it gives CASSYSSNQPQHF. The chain uses TRBV12-3 or TRBV12-4 and TRBJ1-5; D ambiguous. Trimming took 4 bases from V and 0 from J, leaving 4 bases between them. This CDR3 contains 13 residues.

The chain uses TRBV6-5 and TRBJ1-2, with D unclear. The CDR3 sequence is 11 residues long. Germline-derived CDR1 and CDR2 are MNHEY and SVGAGI. V lost 6 bases, J lost 5 bases, and 7 bases lay in between. DNA of the CDR3: TGTGCCAGCAGAACTGCTTATGGCTACACCTTC. Encoded protein: CASRTAYGYTF.

V is TRBV7-6 and J is TRBJ2-3; unclear D gene. V dropped 5 bases and J dropped 6 bases, with 21 bases sitting between them. The V gene's germline CDR1 is SGHVS and CDR2 FNYEAQ. CDR3 size: 16 residues. CDR3 in amino acids: CASSLISQTIGDTQYF. For the CDR3, the DNA is TGTGCCAGCAGCCTGATTTCCCAAACAATAGGGGATACGCAGTATTTT.

This clone was counted a single time. The chain couples TRBV30 to TRBJ1-2; D gene unclear. Trimming pared 0 bases from V and 0 bases from J, leaving 17 bases between. Looked up from germline, CDR1 is GTSNPN and CDR2 is SVGIG (reference sequence). The CDR3 totals 17 residues. The CDR3 spells CAWSVPFFRAANYGYTF. CDR3 coding DNA: TGTGCCTGGAGTGTACCTTTTTTCCGAGCCGCTAACTATGGCTACACCTTC.

The CDR3 DNA sequence: TGTGCCATCAGGACACCGGACTCCTACGAGCAGTACTTC. Amino acid sequence: CAIRTPDSYEQYF. V usage is TRBV10-3 and J usage is TRBJ2-7; D ambiguous. The CDR3 is 13 amino acids. In germline, CDR1 is ENHRY, CDR2 SYGVKD. Trimming removed 6 bases at V and 0 bases at J, with 9 bases between.

V is TRBV27 and J is TRBJ1-1, with D tentatively TRBD1 (5 bases). The CDR3 consists of 15 residues. Germline V CDR1 and CDR2: MNHEY, SMNVEV (reference sequence). V dropped 11 bases and J dropped 2 bases, with 21 bases sitting between them. CDR3 DNA: TGTGCCTCGCAGTGGTCAGGGAGCGGTAACACTGAAGCTTTCTTT. Amino acids: CASQWSGSGNTEAFF.

This chain links TRBV6-5 with TRBJ2-7; 7 nucleotides line up with TRBD1. This CDR3 contains 12 residues. Germline V gene lookup returns CDR1 MNHEY and CDR2 SVGAGI. V was clipped by 4 bases and J by 7 bases; unmatched bases: 4. In DNA form, the CDR3 reads TGTGCCAGCAGTTGGACAGGTGATGAGCAGTACTTC. Translating gives CASSWTGDEQYF.

The chain recombines TRBV19 with TRBJ1-2; TRBD1 matches 7 bases. Germline values: CDR1 LNHDA, CDR2 SQIVND (reference sequence). V was clipped by 5 bases and J by 3 bases; unmatched bases: 12. The CDR3 is made up of 16 amino acids. CDR3 DNA sequence: TGTGCCAGTAGTTCGACAGGGCGGGCAAGTTACTATGGCTACACCTTC. Amino acids: CASSSTGRASYYGYTF.

The chain employs TRBV11-2 and TRBJ1-2, with a tentative D call TRBD1 (6 bases). V was shortened by 3 bases and J by 8 bases, with 16 bases between the two germline ends. The CDR3 has 14 residues. Germline assignment: CDR1 SGHAT and CDR2 FQNNGV. CDR3 in amino acids: CASSFSDRPGGYTF. The CDR3 DNA sequence: TGTGCCAGCAGCTTTTCTGACAGGCCGGGGGGCTACACCTTC.

The gene calls are TRBV2 and TRBJ1-3; tentative D call: TRBD1 (6 bases). CDR3 length: 14 amino acids. V lost 6 bases to trimming and J lost 0 bases, with 9 bases between them. CDR1 and CDR2 (germline): SNHLY, FYNNEI. The CDR3 nucleotides read TGTGCCAGCAGCGGACAGATCTCTGGAAACACCATATATTTT. It is translated as CASSGQISGNTIYF. Drawing the rest from reference TRBV2 and TRBJ1-3, the complete variable domain is EPEVTQTPSHQVTQMGQEVILRCVPISNHLYFYWYRQILGQKVEFLVSFYNNEISEKSEIFDDQFSVERPDGSNFTLKIRSTKLEDSAMYFCASSGQISGNTIYFGEGSWLTVV.

This sequence joins TRBV9 and TRBJ2-5; 9 bases are a match to TRBD2. J was trimmed by 2 bases and V by 3 bases; bases with no gene match: 8. The germline gives CDR1 SGDLS, CDR2 YYNGEE. CDR3 size: 16 residues. Here the CDR3 reads CASSETPLAGQETQYF. The CDR3 nucleotides are TGTGCCAGCAGCGAGACCCCTCTAGCGGGGCAAGAGACCCAGTACTTC.

The V call is TRBV5-6, the J call TRBJ1-2, with 10 nucleotides matching TRBD1. The V gene end was trimmed by 2 bases and the J gene end by 3 bases; junction bases not matched to a gene: 4. Germline loops: CDR1 SGHDT, CDR2 YYEEEE. CDR3 length: 15 residues. CDR3 DNA sequence: TGTGCCAGCAGCTTTTCGGGACAGGGGTACTATGGCTACACCTTC. Its translation is CASSFSGQGYYGYTF.

This chain connects TRBV7-8 to TRBJ2-2; weak D call: TRBD1 (6 bases). With 5 bases removed from V and 4 bases from J, the gap between germline ends came to 14 bases. CDR3 length equals 15 residues. Germline CDR1 SGHVS, CDR2 FQNEAQ. CDR3 nucleotides: TGTGCCAGCAGCCTTTGGGGGCCAGGCACCGGGGAGCTGTTTTTT. Its protein product is CASSLWGPGTGELFF. The full variable domain, its missing parts supplied by reference TRBV7-8 and TRBJ2-2, is GAGVSQSPRYKVAKRGQDVALRCDPISGHVSLFWYQQALGQGPEFLTYFQNEAQLDKSGLPSDRFFAERPEGSVSTLKIQRTQQEDSAVYLCASSLWGPGTGELFFGEGSRLTVL.